This passage covers 23 T cell receptor beta chains from one sample sequenced in a study of blood T cell repertoires in COVID-19. Generated by immunoSEQ multiplex PCR, the TCRdb table keeps only in-frame clones and is missing some. The sample comprises approximately 130,000 clones, around 85% of which are singletons, and 15% to 20% rests with the top ten. Material: peripheral blood. The source is a woman in her forties or fifties who had recovered from COVID-19.

This clone was detected a few times. The chain has TRBV25-1 and TRBJ1-3, with unresolved D. The CDR3 loop spans 16 amino acids. V gave up 3 bases and J gave up 0 bases, with 12 bases separating them. Germline V lookup: CDR1 MGHDK, CDR2 SYGVNS. The CDR3: CASSDGIMASGNTIYF. CDR3 nucleotide sequence: TGTGCCAGCAGTGATGGTATTATGGCCTCTGGAAACACCATATATTTT.

This chain joins TRBV7-2 and TRBJ2-1; 7 positions match TRBD1. V lost 4 bases and J lost 9; bases outside the gene matches: 9. In germline, CDR1 is SGHTA, CDR2 FQGNSA. The CDR3 has 14 amino acids. DNA for the CDR3: TGTGCCAGCAGCTCAGGACAGGTAGGGGGTGAGCAGTTCTTC. It codes for CASSSGQVGGEQFF.

The chain combines TRBV6-2 or TRBV6-3 with TRBJ1-4; a possible D gene is TRBD1 (6 bases). CDR3 length: 16 amino acids. Germline values: CDR1 MNHEY, CDR2 SVGEGT. Between the trimmed V and J ends, which lost 5 bases and 0 bases, there was a span of 13 bases. The CDR3: CASSAGGHATNEKLFF. The CDR3 coding sequence is TGTGCCAGCAGTGCGGGGGGGCATGCAACTAATGAAAAACTGTTTTTT.

The chain carries TRBV4-1 and TRBJ2-7; D possibly corresponds to TRBD1 (7 bases). Germline CDR1 and CDR2: MGHRA and YSYEKL. The CDR3 spans 14 residues. Trimming took 6 bases from V and 6 from J, leaving 18 bases between them. CDR3 region: CASSSPQGGIEQYF. CDR3 DNA: TGCGCCAGCAGTTCCCCCCAGGGGGGCATCGAGCAGTACTTC.

The genes are TRBV27 and TRBJ2-1; 12 positions agree with TRBD2. The CDR3 runs 18 residues. Looked up from germline, CDR1 is MNHEY and CDR2 is SMNVEV (reference sequence). After removal of 7 bases from V and 3 bases from J, the junction contained 13 bases not matched to a gene. This chain's CDR3 is CASKDARLAGGVYNEQFF. As DNA, the CDR3 is TGTGCCAGCAAGGACGCACGCCTAGCGGGAGGGGTCTACAATGAGCAGTTCTTC.

This clone was detected a few times. The rearrangement links TRBV7-9 to TRBJ1-2; possible D gene TRBD1, 6 bases. Deletions cut 1 base from V and 6 bases from J, with 9 bases between. Germline loops: CDR1 SEHNR, CDR2 FQNEAQ (reference sequence). CDR3 size: 13 residues. The CDR3 loop reads CASSLEGDDGYTF. In DNA form, the CDR3 reads TGTGCCAGCAGCTTAGAGGGGGATGATGGCTACACCTTC. Full variable domain (missing parts from reference TRBV7-9 and TRBJ1-2): DTGVSQNPRHKITKRGQNVTFRCDPISEHNRLYWYRQTLGQGPEFLTYFQNEAQLEKSRLLSDRFSAERPKGSFSTLEIQRTEQGDSAMYLCASSLEGDDGYTFGSGTRLTVV.

The chain links TRBV29-1 to TRBJ1-2; D uncertain. The CDR3 consists of 12 residues. The V and J ends lost 2 bases and 2 bases respectively, with 6 bases between them. Germline loops: CDR1 SQVTM, CDR2 ANQGSEA. The CDR3 DNA follows: TGCAGCGTTGAAAGACAAAACTATGGCTACACCTTC. Amino acid sequence: CSVERQNYGYTF.

The chain employs TRBV5-1 and TRBJ2-3; 7 nucleotides match TRBD1. The CDR3 is 14 residues long. V dropped 4 bases and J dropped 6; count of bases not matched to a gene: 8. The germline V gene has CDR1 SGHRS and CDR2 YFSETQ. The CDR3 DNA reads as TGCGCCAGCAGCCGACAGGGCCGACCGGATACGCAGTATTTT. Translation gives CASSRQGRPDTQYF. The full variable domain, rest sourced from reference TRBV5-1 and TRBJ2-3, is KAGVTQTPRYLIKTRGQQVTLSCSPISGHRSVSWYQQTPGQGLQFLFEYFSETQRNKGNFPGRFSGRQFSNSRSEMNVSTLELGDSALYLCASSRQGRPDTQYFGPGTRLTVL.

The chain joins TRBV20-1 to TRBJ2-3; 7 positions agree with TRBD1. This CDR3 is 15 amino acids long. CDR1 is DFQATT, CDR2 SNEGSKA, per germline (reference sequence). Losses at the gene ends were 3 bases for V and 0 bases for J; bases not matched to a gene: 6. The CDR3 sequence: CSASNRGFSTDTQYF. For the CDR3, the DNA is TGCAGTGCTAGTAACAGGGGTTTTAGCACAGATACGCAGTATTTT.

The chain joins TRBV27 to TRBJ2-2; 8 positions agree with TRBD2. The CDR3 has 15 residues. J was trimmed by 7 bases and V by 3 bases; bases with no gene match: 7. Germline CDR1 and CDR2: MNHEY and SMNVEV (reference sequence). CDR3 amino acids: CASSFVREESGELFF. For the CDR3, the DNA is TGTGCCAGCAGTTTCGTGCGGGAGGAAAGCGGGGAGCTGTTTTTT.

This clone was seen just once. The chain's CDR3 is CASSPDREWAYEQYF. Written as DNA, the CDR3 is TGTGCCAGCTCACCCGACAGGGAATGGGCTTACGAGCAGTACTTC. The genes are TRBV18 and TRBJ2-7, with 7 bases identical to TRBD1. This CDR3 is 15 amino acids long. V lost 3 bases and J lost 4; bases outside the gene matches: 9. The germline gives CDR1 KGHSH, CDR2 LQKENI.

This sequence joins TRBV28 and TRBJ1-5, with 8 bases lining up with TRBD1. There are 16 residues in the CDR3. CDR1 and CDR2 from the germline V gene are MDHEN and SYDVKM. With 5 bases clipped from V and 3 bases from J, the junction kept 9 bases outside the gene matches. The CDR3 nucleotides read TGTGCCAGCAGTAAACCCTGGACAGGGAACAATCAGCCCCAGCATTTT. Amino acids: CASSKPWTGNNQPQHF.

The chain uses TRBV5-4 and TRBJ2-7; TRBD2 might be the D (6 bases). The V end lost 0 bases, the J end lost 2 bases, and 15 bases lay between the germline ends. There are 16 residues in the CDR3. Germline assignment: CDR1 SGHNT and CDR2 YYREEE (reference sequence). DNA for the CDR3: TGTGCCAGCAGCTTGGCCGGTAGCGGCGTACCCTACGAGCAGTACTTC. Residues: CASSLAGSGVPYEQYF.

The chain joins TRBV2 to TRBJ1-2; D call uncertain. The germline CDR1 and CDR2 sequences are SNHLY and FYNNEI. Between the trimmed V and J ends, which lost 3 bases and 5 bases, there was a span of 10 bases. This CDR3 comprises 13 residues. CDR3 region: CASSDRDTYGYTF. CDR3 sequence (DNA): TGTGCCAGCAGTGATCGTGACACATATGGCTACACCTTC.

The chain uses TRBV27 and TRBJ1-2, with D unresolved. The germline V gene encodes CDR1 MNHEY and CDR2 SMNVEV (reference sequence). The CDR3 totals 13 residues. V was clipped by 0 bases and J by 4 bases, with 6 bases between them. The CDR3 DNA follows: TGTGCCAGCAGTTTATCGCCAGGCTATGGCTACACCTTC. Translated, it gives CASSLSPGYGYTF.

The chain employs TRBV5-4 and TRBJ2-7, with 8 positions matching TRBD2. J gave up 4 bases and V 3 bases, and 9 bases lay outside the gene matches. In germline, CDR1 is SGHNT, CDR2 YYREEE (reference sequence). This CDR3 has 15 amino acids. The CDR3: CASSSGPTSEYEQYF. In DNA form, the CDR3 reads TGTGCCAGCAGCTCGGGCCCGACTAGCGAGTACGAGCAGTACTTC.

J is TRBJ1-2 and V is TRBV9; D perhaps matches TRBD1 (5 bases). Trimming stripped 3 bases from V and 1 base from J, with 16 bases between. The CDR3 is 16 residues long. Per the germline V gene, CDR1 is SGDLS and CDR2 is YYNGEE. The CDR3 DNA is TGTGCCAGCAGCGCGGGTTGGGGCCTCGATAACTATGGCTACACCTTC. Protein: CASSAGWGLDNYGYTF.

The V and J genes are TRBV19 and TRBJ2-5; TRBD2 aligns across 8 bases. Germline V gene lookup returns CDR1 LNHDA and CDR2 SQIVND (reference sequence). The CDR3 is 15 residues long. V shed 5 bases and J 2 bases; nucleotides not matched to a gene: 7. This chain's CDR3 is CASSPRRGEQETQYF. In DNA, the CDR3 is TGTGCCAGTAGTCCGCGGCGGGGGGAACAAGAGACCCAGTACTTC. Filled out from reference TRBV19 and TRBJ2-5, the complete variable domain reads DGGITQSPKYLFRKEGQNVTLSCEQNLNHDAMYWYRQDPGQGLRLIYYSQIVNDFQKGDIAEGYSVSREKKESFPLTVTSAQKNPTAFYLCASSPRRGEQETQYFGPGTRLLVL.

V and J are TRBV24-1 and TRBJ2-2; 9 bases agree with TRBD2. Germline-derived CDR1 and CDR2 are KGHDR and SFDVKD. After removal of 9 bases from V and 5 bases from J, the junction contained 6 bases not matched to a gene. The CDR3 has 14 amino acids. As DNA, the CDR3 is TGTGCCACCGGGAATAGCGGGAGTACCGGGGAGCTGTTTTTT. Its translation: CATGNSGSTGELFF.

This sequence joins TRBV29-1 and TRBJ1-2; no clear D gene. The germline V and J ends were trimmed by 4 bases and 3 bases, with 12 bases remaining between them. The CDR3 is made up of 13 amino acids. The germline gives CDR1 SQVTM, CDR2 ANQGSEA. The CDR3 coding sequence is TGCAGCGTTGGTGGAGGGCTAGACTATGGCTACACCTTC. Translating gives CSVGGGLDYGYTF.

This chain connects TRBV7-9 to TRBJ1-5; no definite D call. V lost 1 base and J lost 9, with 4 bases in between. CDR3 length: 11 amino acids. Germline loops: CDR1 SEHNR, CDR2 FQNEAQ (reference sequence). CDR3 sequence: CASSLGVPQHF. DNA of the CDR3: TGTGCCAGCAGCTTAGGAGTGCCCCAGCATTTT.

The rearrangement uses TRBV12-3 or TRBV12-4 and TRBJ2-1; TRBD2 matches at 8 bases. CDR3 length equals 12 residues. Germline trimming cut 5 bases from V and 7 bases from J; bases unmatched to any gene: 1. The CDR3 nucleotides are TGTGCCAGCAGTCGGGGGGGGAATGAGCAGTTCTTC. It is translated as CASSRGGNEQFF.

The genes are TRBV29-1 and TRBJ2-7; the match to TRBD2 covers 12 bases. Trimming at V came to 6 bases and at J to 3 bases, leaving 3 bases not matched to a gene. This CDR3 is built from 13 residues. Germline-derived CDR1 and CDR2 are SQVTM and ANQGSEA. CDR3 amino acids: CSVGLAGNYEQYF. CDR3 in DNA: TGCAGCGTCGGACTAGCGGGAAACTACGAGCAGTACTTC.